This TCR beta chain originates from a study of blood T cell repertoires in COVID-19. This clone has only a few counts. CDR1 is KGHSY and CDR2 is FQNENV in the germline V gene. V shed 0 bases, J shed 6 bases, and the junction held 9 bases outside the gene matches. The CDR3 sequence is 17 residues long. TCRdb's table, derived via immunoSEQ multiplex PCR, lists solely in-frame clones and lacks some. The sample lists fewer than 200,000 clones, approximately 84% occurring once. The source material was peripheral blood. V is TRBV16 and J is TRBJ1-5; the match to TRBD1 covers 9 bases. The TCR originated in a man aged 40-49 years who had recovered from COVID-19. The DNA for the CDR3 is TGTGCCAGCAGCCAATCTACAACAGGGGGCTTGGGTCAGCCCCAGCATTTT. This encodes CASSQSTTGGLGQPQHF. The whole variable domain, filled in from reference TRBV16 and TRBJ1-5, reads GEEVAQTPKHLVRGEGQKAKLYCAPIKGHSYVFWYQQVLKNEFKFLISFQNENVFDETGMPKERFSAKCLPNSPCSLEIQATKLEDSAVYFCASSQSTTGGLGQPQHFGDGTRLSIL.